This is a list of T cell receptor beta chains from one sample in a study of cytomegalovirus exposure and HLA in healthy donors. The data were produced by immunoSEQ multiplex PCR, yet TCRdb's version contains in-frame clones alone and is incomplete. Here the sample spans more than 150,000 clones, just under 80% being singletons. Sequencing was performed on PBMCs. The origin of the receptors is a woman between 45 and 65 years old in good health and CMV-seropositive. Each CDR3 is given with its conserved first and last residue. A D gene is named only where the DNA matches it firmly. Size is stated for part of the rows, as once, few or many counts, or as a class when the clone is expanded.

abundance: .
v_gene: TRBV18
d_gene: TRBD1
j_gene: TRBJ2-7
CDR3aa: CASSPRRPGGPYEQYF
CDR3nt: TGTGCCAGCTCACCACGGCGCCCAGGGGGACCCTACGAGCAGTACTTC

abundance: .
v_gene: TRBV27
d_gene: TRBD2
j_gene: TRBJ2-1
CDR3aa: CASSPAPGLASYEQFF
CDR3nt: TGTGCCAGCAGCCCAGCTCCGGGACTAGCTTCCTATGAGCAGTTCTTC

abundance: .
v_gene: TRBV7-2
d_gene: .
j_gene: TRBJ1-5
CDR3aa: CASSYHLAGGNQPQHF
CDR3nt: TGTGCCAGCAGCTATCACCTGGCAGGGGGCAATCAGCCCCAGCATTTT

abundance: .
v_gene: TRBV4-2
d_gene: TRBD1
j_gene: TRBJ2-2
CDR3aa: CASSQDGGTGGLFF
CDR3nt: TGTGCCAGCAGCCAAGATGGGGGGACAGGGGGGCTGTTTTTT

abundance: .
v_gene: TRBV7-9
d_gene: .
j_gene: TRBJ1-5
CDR3aa: CASSGSGGNQPQHF
CDR3nt: TGTGCCAGCAGCGGATCGGGGGGCAATCAGCCCCAGCATTTT

abundance: .
v_gene: TRBV6-5
d_gene: TRBD1
j_gene: TRBJ1-2
CDR3aa: CASTHPRQGAYGYTF
CDR3nt: TGTGCCAGTACCCACCCGAGACAGGGGGCCTATGGCTACACCTTC

abundance: few
v_gene: TRBV5-6
d_gene: .
j_gene: TRBJ1-4
CDR3aa: CASSLDGGEEKLFF
CDR3nt: TGTGCCAGCAGCTTGGACGGAGGGGAAGAAAAACTGTTTTTT

abundance: once
v_gene: TRBV7-3
d_gene: .
j_gene: TRBJ1-2
CDR3aa: CASSYDRNYGYTF
CDR3nt: TGTGCCAGCAGCTATGACAGGAACTATGGCTACACCTTC

abundance: .
v_gene: TRBV27
d_gene: TRBD1
j_gene: TRBJ2-5
CDR3aa: CASGTTGGHQETQYF
CDR3nt: TGTGCCAGCGGCACGACAGGGGGCCATCAAGAGACCCAGTACTTC

abundance: .
v_gene: TRBV7-9
d_gene: .
j_gene: TRBJ1-2
CDR3aa: CTSSSLGGTNNYGYTF
CDR3nt: TGTACCAGCAGCAGTTTAGGGGGAACAAACAACTATGGCTACACCTTC

abundance: .
v_gene: TRBV28
d_gene: .
j_gene: TRBJ1-3
CDR3aa: CASSLLAGRNTIYF
CDR3nt: TGTGCCAGCAGTTTACTCGCCGGGAGAAACACCATATATTTT